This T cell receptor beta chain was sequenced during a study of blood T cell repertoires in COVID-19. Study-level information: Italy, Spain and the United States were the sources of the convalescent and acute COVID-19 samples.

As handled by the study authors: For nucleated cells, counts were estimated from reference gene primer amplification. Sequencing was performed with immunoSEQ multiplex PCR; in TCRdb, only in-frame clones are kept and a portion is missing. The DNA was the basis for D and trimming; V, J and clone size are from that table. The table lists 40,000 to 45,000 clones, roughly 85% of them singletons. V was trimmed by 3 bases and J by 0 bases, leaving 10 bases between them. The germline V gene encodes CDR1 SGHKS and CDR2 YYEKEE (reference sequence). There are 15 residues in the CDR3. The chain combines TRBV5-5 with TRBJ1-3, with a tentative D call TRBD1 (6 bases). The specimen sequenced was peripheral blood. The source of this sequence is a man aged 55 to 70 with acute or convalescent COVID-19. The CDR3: CASSSGTTSGNTIYF. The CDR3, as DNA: TGTGCCAGCAGCTCCGGGACAACCTCTGGAAACACCATATATTTT.